One sample yielded the 15 T cell receptor beta chains listed below, sequenced in a study of T cells in Graves' hyperthyroidism and ophthalmopathy. RNA transcripts were the template for amplifying TCR beta CDR3 regions. When the TCR CDR3 underwent first-round RT-PCR, the HTBI primer set was used. MiXCR, applied by TCRdb to the multiplex PCR reads, yields one record per CDR3 protein. Of 300,000 to 500,000 distinct CDR3 sequences in the sample, 15% were seen once. The sequenced sample was blood. All receptors derive from a woman in her 30s with Graves' hyperthyroidism.

V and J are TRBV6-1 and TRBJ2-2; D uncertain. V lost 6 bases and J lost 9, with 8 bases in between. CDR3 length equals 11 residues. The V gene's germline CDR1 is MNHNS and CDR2 SASEGT. The CDR3 is CASRFSRELFF. CDR3 coding DNA: TGTGCCAGCAGATTTAGCCGGGAGCTGTTTTTT.

A remark on this clonotype: This could be a read error, since a much larger clone is one nucleotide away. The chain employs TRBV2 and TRBJ2-1, with 7 bases identical to TRBD2. The CDR3 has 14 amino acids. Looked up from germline, CDR1 is SNHLY and CDR2 is FYNNEI. CDR3 nucleotides: TGTGCCAGCACCAGGGAGGGCAGCTACAATGGGCAGTTCTTC. It encodes CASTREGSYNGQFF.

This clonotype was recorded many times. This rearrangement joins TRBV27 to TRBJ1-1; 8 bases align to TRBD1. From germline, CDR1 is MNHEY and CDR2 SMNVEV (reference sequence). The CDR3 covers 13 residues. V gave up 6 bases and J gave up 5 bases; unmatched junction bases: 5. CDR3 in DNA: TGTGCCAGCAGCTTTCAGGGGGCGACTGAAGCTTTCTTT. Encoded protein: CASSFQGATEAFF.

This rearrangement joins TRBV6-1 to TRBJ2-1, with unresolved D. The germline CDR1 and CDR2 sequences are MNHNS and SASEGT. The CDR3 covers 14 residues. V lost 8 bases and J 5 bases, leaving 16 bases between the germline ends. The DNA of the CDR3 is TGTGCCAGCGGCTCGAATAGTCGCGACAATGAGCAGTTCTTC. Encoded protein: CASGSNSRDNEQFF.

This clonotype came up a few times. This rearrangement joins TRBV5-4 to TRBJ2-1; 7 nucleotides line up with TRBD2. CDR3 length equals 15 residues. Germline V gene sequence: CDR1 SGHNT, CDR2 YYREEE (reference sequence). Unmatched junction bases numbered 8, after V lost 3 bases and J lost 5 bases. CDR3 sequence reads: CASSWDSGRHNEQFF. The CDR3 DNA is TGTGCCAGCAGCTGGGATAGCGGGCGACACAATGAGCAGTTCTTC.

Ten or more counts support this clonotype. The rearrangement links TRBV6-2 or TRBV6-3 to TRBJ2-5, with D perhaps matching TRBD2 (7 bases). Trimming left V 7 bases short and J 5 bases short, with 17 bases between. This CDR3 has 14 residues. CDR1 is MNHEY, CDR2 SVGEGT, per germline. In DNA, the CDR3 is TGTGCCAGCATCGAGGGGGGGCGCAGGGAGACCCAGTACTTC. Amino acids: CASIEGGRRETQYF.

In this sample, this clonotype turned up a few times. This rearrangement joins TRBV10-3 to TRBJ2-5; TRBD2 agrees at 11 bases. This CDR3 is built from 20 residues. With 0 bases clipped from V and 5 bases from J, the junction kept 17 bases outside the gene matches. The germline CDR1 and CDR2 sequences are ENHRY and SYGVKD. The CDR3 nucleotides are TGTGCCATCAGTGAGTCGGAGGCTTTTTTGGGACTAGCGGCTCGGGAGACCCAGTACTTC. It is translated as CAISESEAFLGLAARETQYF.

The V and J genes are TRBV9 and TRBJ2-7, with TRBD2 matching 9 bases. The CDR3 runs 16 residues. V shed 0 bases and J 2 bases; nucleotides not matched to a gene: 6. Germline lookup yields CDR1 SGDLS and CDR2 YYNGEE. This CDR3 is CASSVGIAGAPYEQYF. The CDR3 DNA sequence: TGTGCCAGCAGCGTAGGTATAGCGGGAGCTCCCTACGAGCAGTACTTC.

In regard to this clonotype: This may come from a read error, since a much larger clone is one base off. The chain is built from TRBV7-9 and TRBJ2-1; D unresolved. The CDR3 loop spans 15 amino acids. The germline V gene encodes CDR1 SEHNR and CDR2 FQNEAQ (reference sequence). V was shortened by 6 bases and J by 13 bases, with 25 bases between the two germline ends. The CDR3, as DNA: TGTGCCAGCAGTTTATCTAAACCGGTGTCAGAGACCCAGTTCTTC. Protein sequence: CASSLSKPVSETQFF.

As regards this clonotype: A much larger clone lies one base from this, so it may be a read error. The CDR3 region is CASSQGVLIPQRF. The DNA of the CDR3 is TGTGCCAGCAGCCAGGGGGTCCTGATCCCCCAGCGTTTT. The rearrangement uses TRBV3-1 and TRBJ1-5; TRBD1 is a possible D gene (5 bases). Per the germline V gene, CDR1 is LGHDT and CDR2 is YNNKEL (reference sequence). The CDR3 consists of 13 residues.

This clonotype was detected ten times or more. The chain links TRBV11-1 to TRBJ1-1; D uncertain. Germline CDR1 reads SGHAT; CDR2 reads FQDESV (reference sequence). The CDR3 contains 14 residues. V lost 2 bases to trimming and J lost 3 bases, with 10 bases between them. The CDR3 DNA is TGTGCCAGCAGCTTATTCTCTACGGACACTGAAGCTTTCTTT. Translation: CASSLFSTDTEAFF.

The V gene is TRBV3-1, the J gene TRBJ1-2, with no clear D. This CDR3 has 12 residues. Germline lookup yields CDR1 LGHDT and CDR2 YNNKEL (reference sequence). V was shortened by 1 base and J by 7 bases, with 7 bases between the two germline ends. Here the CDR3 reads CASSQASSGYTF. The CDR3 region has the DNA TGTGCCAGCAGCCAAGCTTCATCTGGCTACACCTTC.

This clonotype was picked up many times. The rearrangement links TRBV7-8 to TRBJ2-1; TRBD1 matches 9 bases. V lost 3 bases to trimming and J lost 6 bases; unmatched junction nucleotides: 6. CDR1 is SGHVS, CDR2 FQNEAQ, per germline. CDR3 length: 15 amino acids. The CDR3 sequence is CASSFLGQGSNEQFF. In DNA, the CDR3 is TGTGCCAGCAGCTTTCTGGGACAGGGTTCCAATGAGCAGTTCTTC.

On this clonotype itself: A clone one base away is much larger, so this may be a read error. The chain links TRBV7-9 to TRBJ2-1; D not certain. The assigned J gene may be wrong: the sequence end matches TRBJ2-7 better. Germline lookup yields CDR1 SEHNR and CDR2 FQNEAQ (reference sequence). The CDR3 is 14 residues long. As DNA, the CDR3 is TGTGCCAGCAGCTTACGTGATAGTTACAATGAGCAGTACTTC. Translating it yields CASSLRDSYNEQYF.

This clonotype was recorded many times. V is TRBV28 and J is TRBJ2-1; D might be TRBD2 (5 bases). Germline CDR1 reads MDHEN; CDR2 reads SYDVKM. V lost 3 bases and J lost 5, with 17 bases in between. The CDR3 loop spans 16 amino acids. CDR3 loop: CASSFRRSLGDNEQFF. The CDR3 region has the DNA TGTGCCAGCAGTTTTAGGAGGTCCCTCGGGGACAATGAGCAGTTCTTC.